The 17 T cell receptor beta chains below were found in one sample sequenced in a study of follicular helper T cells after annual influenza vaccination. Generated by immunoSEQ multiplex PCR, the TCRdb table keeps only in-frame clones and is missing some. Among some 9,800 clones listed, roughly 85% were seen once. Time point here: 2015-2016 season, 7 days after influenza vaccination. Sequenced here: CXCR5- memory CD4+ T cells sorted from blood, sampled 7 days after influenza vaccination. These TCRs come from an adult who received the influenza vaccine.

This chain joins TRBV7-2 and TRBJ2-7; 15 bases agree with TRBD2. Germline V lookup: CDR1 SGHTA, CDR2 FQGNSA. The CDR3 covers 15 residues. V dropped 5 bases and J dropped 4; count of bases not matched to a gene: 3. Here the CDR3 DNA reads TGTGCCAGCAGCCTTGGGACTAGCGGGGGGTACGAGCAGTACTTC. It codes for CASSLGTSGGYEQYF. Variable domain in full (rest from reference TRBV7-2 and TRBJ2-7): GAGVSQSPSNKVTEKGKDVELRCDPISGHTALYWYRQSLGQGLEFLIYFQGNSAPDKSGLPSDRFSAERTGGSVSTLTIQRTQQEDSAVYLCASSLGTSGGYEQYFGPGTRLTVT.

The table lists this clone with a few counts. The rearrangement uses TRBV30 and TRBJ1-2; D not resolved. Germline-derived CDR1 and CDR2 are GTSNPN and SVGIG (reference sequence). The CDR3 covers 12 residues. The V gene lost 3 bases and the J gene lost 8 bases, with 13 bases spanning the gap. CDR3 bases: TGTGCCTGGAGCCAGACCGCCGCCGGCTACACCTTC. Amino acids: CAWSQTAAGYTF. Looking up the rest from reference TRBV30 and TRBJ1-2 gives the full variable domain: SQTIHQWPATLVQPVGSPLSLECTVEGTSNPNLYWYRQAAGRGLQLLFYSVGIGQISSEVPQNLSASRPQDRQFILSSKKLLLSDSGFYLCAWSQTAAGYTFGSGTRLTVV.

The rearrangement links TRBV28 to TRBJ2-5, with D unresolved. V gave up 3 bases and J gave up 1 base, with 15 bases separating them. The CDR3 is 16 amino acids. Germline V CDR1 and CDR2: MDHEN, SYDVKM. The CDR3 DNA reads as TGTGCCAGCAGTTTTCGATTGGCGACACCCCAAGAGACCCAGTACTTC. It is translated as CASSFRLATPQETQYF. The full variable domain, in which reference TRBV28 and TRBJ2-5 provide the parts outside the CDR3, is DVKVTQSSRYLVKRTGEKVFLECVQDMDHENMFWYRQDPGLGLRLIYFSYDVKMKEKGDIPEGYSVSREKKERFSLILESASTNQTSMYLCASSFRLATPQETQYFGPGTRLLVL.

The chain combines TRBV5-1 with TRBJ2-1; TRBD1 agrees at 9 bases. The J segment lost 6 bases and the V segment lost 4 bases, leaving 11 bases of the junction unmatched. The CDR3 contains 16 residues. CDR1 SGHRS and CDR2 YFSETQ come from the germline V gene. The CDR3 coding sequence is TGCGCCAGCAGCCCTGGGACAGGGCGGCAGTCCAATGAGCAGTTCTTC. It is translated as CASSPGTGRQSNEQFF.

This chain connects TRBV19 to TRBJ2-7, with unresolved D. CDR1 is LNHDA, CDR2 SQIVND, per germline (reference sequence). The germline V and J ends were trimmed by 8 bases and 0 bases, with 8 bases remaining between them. CDR3 length: 12 residues. The CDR3 sequence: CASATRSYEQYF. DNA of the CDR3: TGTGCCAGTGCCACCCGCTCCTACGAGCAGTACTTC. Looking up the rest from reference TRBV19 and TRBJ2-7 gives the full variable domain: DGGITQSPKYLFRKEGQNVTLSCEQNLNHDAMYWYRQDPGQGLRLIYYSQIVNDFQKGDIAEGYSVSREKKESFPLTVTSAQKNPTAFYLCASATRSYEQYFGPGTRLTVT.

The chain is built from TRBV15 and TRBJ1-6, with unresolved D. The CDR3 is 14 amino acids. CDR1 is LNHNV, CDR2 YYDKDF, per germline (reference sequence). With 0 bases removed from V and 5 bases from J, the gap between germline ends came to 5 bases. The CDR3 region has the DNA TGTGCCACCAGCAGAGACATTGATAATTCACCCCTCCACTTT. It specifies CATSRDIDNSPLHF.

The chain uses TRBV19 and TRBJ2-6; 8 bases align to TRBD1. CDR1 LNHDA and CDR2 SQIVND come from the germline V gene (reference sequence). The CDR3 runs to 15 residues. Unmatched junction bases numbered 3, after V lost 6 bases and J lost 2 bases. The chain's CDR3 is CASRAGGTGANVLTF. The CDR3 nucleotides are TGTGCCAGTAGGGCAGGGGGCACTGGGGCCAACGTCCTGACTTTC.

V gene TRBV28 combines with J gene TRBJ1-2; 8 bases fit TRBD1. The CDR3 is made up of 14 amino acids. The V gene's germline CDR1 is MDHEN and CDR2 SYDVKM. With 8 bases clipped from V and 1 base from J, the junction kept 6 bases outside the gene matches. This CDR3 reads CASFQGQVNYGYTF. DNA of the CDR3: TGTGCCAGCTTCCAGGGACAGGTTAACTATGGCTACACCTTC.

This clone was observed a handful of times. The chain uses TRBV7-2 and TRBJ1-5; a weak D match, TRBD1 (5 bases). With 5 bases removed from V and 4 bases from J, the gap between germline ends came to 12 bases. Germline V gene sequence: CDR1 SGHTA, CDR2 FQGNSA. CDR3 size: 14 residues. The chain's CDR3 is CASSQRDGNQPQHF. CDR3 nucleotide sequence: TGTGCCAGCAGCCAGAGGGACGGTAATCAGCCCCAGCATTTT.

The V and J genes are TRBV19 and TRBJ1-3, with D uncertain. The CDR3 is 15 amino acids. V lost 4 bases, J lost 1 base, and 11 bases lay in between. The V gene's germline CDR1 is LNHDA and CDR2 SQIVND (reference sequence). CDR3 DNA: TGTGCCAGTAGTACCTCCGACACATCTGGAAACACCATATATTTT. Translating gives CASSTSDTSGNTIYF.

This chain connects TRBV27 to TRBJ1-4, with 8 positions matching TRBD1. This CDR3 has 15 residues. Per the germline V gene, CDR1 is MNHEY and CDR2 is SMNVEV (reference sequence). After removal of 2 bases from V and 4 bases from J, the junction contained 3 bases not matched to a gene. CDR3 in amino acids: CASSLKTGVNEKLFF. CDR3 sequence (DNA): TGTGCCAGCAGTTTAAAGACAGGGGTTAATGAAAAACTGTTTTTT.

V usage is TRBV2 and J usage is TRBJ2-2; D unclear. Germline V gene lookup returns CDR1 SNHLY and CDR2 FYNNEI. This CDR3 has 15 residues. Trimming pared 4 bases from V and 4 bases from J, leaving 13 bases between. Written as DNA, the CDR3 is TGTGCCAGCAGTGTTAAGGGATTGGGCACCGGGGAGCTGTTTTTT. Encoded protein: CASSVKGLGTGELFF.

The chain is built from TRBV4-1 and TRBJ2-5; D gene uncertain. The germline V and J ends were trimmed by 4 bases and 5 bases, with 11 bases remaining between them. The CDR3 is 13 amino acids. Germline CDR1 MGHRA, CDR2 YSYEKL. The CDR3 bases are TGCGCCAGCAGCCTTGGGCCTCGGGAGACCCAGTACTTC. Amino acids: CASSLGPRETQYF.

This clone has only a few counts. The chain combines TRBV20-1 with TRBJ2-7; no definite D call. CDR1 and CDR2 from the germline V gene are DFQATT and SNEGSKA (reference sequence). The CDR3 is made up of 10 amino acids. V was clipped by 6 bases and J by 2 bases, with 5 bases between them. This CDR3 is CSASAYEQYF. CDR3 in DNA: TGCAGTGCCTCCGCCTACGAGCAGTACTTC.

In nucleotides, the CDR3 is TGTGCCAGCGCATACACAGATACGCAGTATTTT. Translating it yields CASAYTDTQYF. The chain links TRBV2 to TRBJ2-3, with D unresolved. There are 11 residues in the CDR3. In germline, CDR1 is SNHLY, CDR2 FYNNEI. Trimming cost V 8 bases and J 2 bases, with 5 bases left between them.

The J gene is TRBJ2-3, the V gene TRBV11-3; 7 bases agree with TRBD1. The germline V gene has CDR1 SGHNT and CDR2 YENEEA. CDR3 size: 13 residues. The J segment lost 3 bases and the V segment lost 6 bases, leaving 3 bases of the junction unmatched. CDR3 DNA: TGTGCCAGCAGGGGGACAGAAACAGATACGCAGTATTTT. As protein: CASRGTETDTQYF.

The chain is built from TRBV6-6 and TRBJ2-3, with D perhaps being TRBD1 or TRBD2 (5 bases each). This CDR3 region has 16 residues. The germline CDR1 and CDR2 sequences are MNHNY and SVGAGI (reference sequence). The V end was cut by 5 bases, the J end by 0 bases, with 15 bases between. The CDR3 region has the DNA TGTGCCAGCAGTCATTCCGGGACGACTAGCACAGATACGCAGTATTTT. Encoded protein: CASSHSGTTSTDTQYF.